The 10 T cell receptor beta chains below come from one sample, sequenced in a study of identifying expanded T cells in peripheral blood. The method was immunoSEQ multiplex PCR; TCRdb's version includes in-frame clones alone and lacks a portion of them. The sample carries about 100,000 clones, 70% to 90% recorded once. The sequenced sample consisted of blood. The receptor set was obtained from a person aged 18 to 75 in good health.

The chain uses TRBV29-1 and TRBJ1-1; D is possibly TRBD1 (5 bases). CDR3 size: 13 residues. Germline CDR1 SQVTM, CDR2 ANQGSEA. The DNA of the CDR3 is TGCAGTTCTAGAAGGGGTCTTGACACTGAAGCTTTCTTT. It is translated as CSSRRGLDTEAFF.

The genes are TRBV7-2 and TRBJ2-7, with 10 bases that match TRBD1. This CDR3 is built from 14 residues. The germline CDR1 and CDR2 sequences are SGHTA and FQGNSA. Losses at the gene ends were 5 bases for V and 6 bases for J; bases not matched to a gene: 7. The CDR3 DNA sequence: TGTGCCAGCAGCCTCAGGGACAGGGGTTCCGAGCAGTACTTC. This gives the protein CASSLRDRGSEQYF.

The chain links TRBV29-1 to TRBJ1-1; 7 bases align to TRBD1. The CDR3 spans 16 residues. V was pared by 2 bases and J by 8 bases, with 17 bases of the junction left unmatched. Per the germline V gene, CDR1 is SQVTM and CDR2 is ANQGSEA. CDR3: CSVEPTGVLTQEEAFF. CDR3 sequence (DNA): TGCAGCGTTGAACCTACAGGGGTCTTAACCCAAGAAGAAGCTTTCTTT.

V and J are TRBV11-2 and TRBJ2-7, with TRBD2 identical over 7 bases. The V gene end was trimmed by 8 bases and the J gene end by 0 bases; junction bases not matched to a gene: 7. This CDR3 has 14 residues. Germline assignment: CDR1 SGHAT and CDR2 FQNNGV. CDR3 sequence (DNA): TGTGCCAGCCGAAGGGGAGGGCCCTCCTACGAGCAGTACTTC. Translating gives CASRRGGPSYEQYF.

The V and J genes are TRBV10-3 and TRBJ1-1, with D possibly being TRBD1 (5 bases). Germline lookup yields CDR1 ENHRY and CDR2 SYGVKD. The CDR3 has 14 residues. Trimming took off 6 bases at V and 4 bases at J, with 15 bases between the two ends. This chain's CDR3 is CAIRGVQGGTEAFF. Here the CDR3 DNA reads TGTGCCATCAGGGGGGTTCAGGGTGGCACTGAAGCTTTCTTT.

The chain has TRBV7-8 and TRBJ2-7; a possible D gene is TRBD1 (5 bases). Per germline, CDR1 SGHVS and CDR2 FQNEAQ. V was shortened by 2 bases and J by 5 bases, with 13 bases between the two germline ends. The CDR3 contains 14 residues. The CDR3, as DNA: TGTGCCAGCAGCTTACTTGGCAGGGTCCACGAGCAGTACTTC. Translated, it gives CASSLLGRVHEQYF.

J is TRBJ1-2 and V is TRBV6-6; 9 bases are shared with TRBD1. Looked up from germline, CDR1 is MNHNY and CDR2 is SVGAGI (reference sequence). The CDR3 is made up of 15 amino acids. Trimming removed 6 bases from V and 4 bases from J; junction bases left unmatched: 9. DNA for the CDR3: TGTGCCAGCAGACCCGGACAGGGGAGAAGCTATGGCTACACCTTC. Translation gives CASRPGQGRSYGYTF.

Only one count was recorded for this clone. The chain employs TRBV5-1 and TRBJ2-7, with TRBD1 identical over 7 bases. This CDR3 is built from 13 residues. In germline, CDR1 is SGHRS, CDR2 YFSETQ. V lost 5 bases, J lost 6 bases, and 8 bases stayed unmatched. CDR3 in amino acids: CASRLAGTAEQYF. The CDR3, as DNA: TGCGCCAGCAGACTCGCCGGGACAGCCGAGCAGTACTTC.

This clone was seen a handful of times. V and J are TRBV27 and TRBJ1-5; TRBD1 matches 8 bases. The germline gives CDR1 MNHEY, CDR2 SMNVEV (reference sequence). The junction had 16 bases not matched to a gene; V was cut back by 8 bases and J by 7 bases. The CDR3 loop spans 16 amino acids. The CDR3: CASAKTRTGNRQPQHF. Here the CDR3 DNA reads TGTGCCAGCGCCAAAACCCGGACAGGGAATAGGCAGCCCCAGCATTTT.

V gene TRBV5-1 combines with J gene TRBJ2-5; D remains ambiguous. Germline CDR1 is SGHRS and CDR2 is YFSETQ. The CDR3 sequence is 13 residues long. The V end was cut by 5 bases, the J end by 1 base, with 9 bases between. The CDR3 nucleotides are TGCGCCAGCAGAAGGTGGGGCCAAGAGACCCAGTACTTC. It encodes CASRRWGQETQYF.